The sequence of this TCR gamma chain was determined in a study of γδ T cells in repeated Plasmodium falciparum infection. Concerning this clone: The DNA is left out, because the CDR3 cannot be placed on it with certainty; the CDR3 is given as TCRdb lists it.

Sequencing covered both gamma and delta TCR chains per sample. TCRdb ran CATT on the multiplex PCR reads. The data show over a hundred gamma-chain clones, 84% seen once. The origin of this receptor is a pool of human donors (malaria-infected and uninfected, not separated). Sequencing input: gamma-delta T cells from blood.

The CDR3 sequence: CASWPSYVSGRSWDTRQMFFGTGSKLF. With the J gene uncalled, the V gene is TRGV9. The germline V gene has CDR1 GITISATS and CDR2 ISYDGTV (reference sequence). The CDR3 is 27 amino acids in total, end residues counted.